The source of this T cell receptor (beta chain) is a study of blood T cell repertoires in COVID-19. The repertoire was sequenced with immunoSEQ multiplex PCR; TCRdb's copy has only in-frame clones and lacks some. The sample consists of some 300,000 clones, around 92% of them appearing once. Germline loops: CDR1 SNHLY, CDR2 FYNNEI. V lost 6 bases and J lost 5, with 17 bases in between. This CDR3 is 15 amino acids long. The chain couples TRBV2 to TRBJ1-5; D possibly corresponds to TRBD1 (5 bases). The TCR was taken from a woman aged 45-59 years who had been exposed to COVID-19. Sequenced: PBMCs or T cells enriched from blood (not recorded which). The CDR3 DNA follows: TGTGCCAGCAGCCTAACCCCAGGGCCCGATCAGCCCCAGCATTTT. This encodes CASSLTPGPDQPQHF.